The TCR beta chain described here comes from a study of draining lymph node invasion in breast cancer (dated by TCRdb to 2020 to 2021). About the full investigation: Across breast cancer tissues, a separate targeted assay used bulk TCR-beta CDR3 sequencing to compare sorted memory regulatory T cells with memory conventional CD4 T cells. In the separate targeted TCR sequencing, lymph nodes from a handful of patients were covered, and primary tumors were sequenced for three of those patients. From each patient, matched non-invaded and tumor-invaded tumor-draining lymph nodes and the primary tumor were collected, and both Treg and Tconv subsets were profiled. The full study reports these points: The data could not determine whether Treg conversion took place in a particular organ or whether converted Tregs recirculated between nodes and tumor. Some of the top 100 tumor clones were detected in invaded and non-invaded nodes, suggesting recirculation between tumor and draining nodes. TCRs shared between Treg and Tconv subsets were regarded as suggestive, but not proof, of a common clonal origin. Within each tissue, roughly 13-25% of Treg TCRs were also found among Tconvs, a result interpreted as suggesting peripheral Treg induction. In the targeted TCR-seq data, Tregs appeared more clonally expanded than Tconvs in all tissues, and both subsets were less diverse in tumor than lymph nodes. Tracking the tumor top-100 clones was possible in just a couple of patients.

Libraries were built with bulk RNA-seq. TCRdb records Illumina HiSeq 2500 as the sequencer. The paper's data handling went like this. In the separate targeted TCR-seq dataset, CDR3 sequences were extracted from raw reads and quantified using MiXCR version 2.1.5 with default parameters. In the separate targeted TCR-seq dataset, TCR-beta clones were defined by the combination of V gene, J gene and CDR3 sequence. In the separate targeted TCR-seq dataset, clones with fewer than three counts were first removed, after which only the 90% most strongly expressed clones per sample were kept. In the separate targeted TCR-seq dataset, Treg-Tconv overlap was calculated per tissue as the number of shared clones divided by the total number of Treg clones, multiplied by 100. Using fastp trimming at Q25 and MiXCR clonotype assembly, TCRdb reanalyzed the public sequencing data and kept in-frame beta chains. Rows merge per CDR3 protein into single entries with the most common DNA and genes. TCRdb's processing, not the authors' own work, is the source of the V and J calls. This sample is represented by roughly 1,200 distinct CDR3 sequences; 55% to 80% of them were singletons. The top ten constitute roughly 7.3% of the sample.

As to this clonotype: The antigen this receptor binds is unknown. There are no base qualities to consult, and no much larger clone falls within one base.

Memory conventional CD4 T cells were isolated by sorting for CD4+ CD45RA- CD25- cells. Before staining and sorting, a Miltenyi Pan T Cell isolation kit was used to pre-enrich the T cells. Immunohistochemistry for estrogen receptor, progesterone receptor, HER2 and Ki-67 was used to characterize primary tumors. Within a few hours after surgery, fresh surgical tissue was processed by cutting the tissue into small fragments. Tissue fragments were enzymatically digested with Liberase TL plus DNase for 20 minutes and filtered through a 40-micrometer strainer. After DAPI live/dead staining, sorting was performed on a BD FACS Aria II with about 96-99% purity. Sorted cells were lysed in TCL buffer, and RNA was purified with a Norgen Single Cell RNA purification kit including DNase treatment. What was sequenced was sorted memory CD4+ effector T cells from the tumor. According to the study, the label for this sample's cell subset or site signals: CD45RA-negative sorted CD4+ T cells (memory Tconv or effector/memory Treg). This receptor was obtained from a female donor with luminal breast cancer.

The nucleotide sequence is TGTGCCAGCAGCCTTAGCGGGGGGCGATTCAATGAGCAGTTCTTC. Its protein product is CASSLSGGRFNEQFF. The chain is assembled from TRBV7-2 and TRBJ2-1, and 10 junction bases match TRBD2. From its cysteine to its phenylalanine, the CDR3 spans 15 amino acids. CDR3 DNA is the only sequence kept; it has 45 bases, read in frame from the first base. Taken from the germline V gene, the CDR1 and CDR2 loops are SGHTA and FQGNSA. V is pruned by 5 bases and J by 6 bases, leaving 7 bases of the junction without a gene match.